The 29 T cell receptor beta chains presented below share a single source sample, sequenced in a study of blood T cell repertoires in COVID-19. Method: immunoSEQ multiplex PCR; TCRdb's copy keeps in-frame clones and lacks some. The sample includes approximately 150,000 clones, around 72% of them seen just once. Sequenced: peripheral blood. The receptors shown here come from a woman aged 60 to 75 with acute or convalescent COVID-19.

CDR3 in amino acids: CATIGTLREYF. The CDR3, as DNA: TGTGCCACCATAGGGACACTTAGGGAGTACTTC. The chain links TRBV2 to TRBJ2-7; possible D gene TRBD1, 6 bases. V was cut by 10 bases and J by 11 bases, with 18 bases left in between. CDR1 is SNHLY, CDR2 FYNNEI, per germline. This CDR3 is built from 11 residues.

The V gene is TRBV6-6, the J gene TRBJ1-2, with D unresolved. Germline CDR1 and CDR2: MNHNY and SVGAGI (reference sequence). This CDR3 is 13 amino acids long. V was pared by 4 bases and J by 13 bases, with 19 bases between. The CDR3 sequence: CASSFPRGREPTF. The DNA for the CDR3 is TGTGCCAGCAGTTTCCCTAGAGGCCGCGAGCCCACCTTC.

The V gene is TRBV16, the J gene TRBJ2-5, with a weak D call TRBD1 (6 bases). CDR1 KGHSY and CDR2 FQNENV come from the germline V gene. CDR3 length equals 15 residues. V lost 1 base, J lost 0 bases, and 9 bases lay in between. CDR3 amino acids: CASSQLRQDQETQYF. The CDR3 coding sequence is TGTGCCAGCAGCCAATTGCGACAGGACCAAGAGACCCAGTACTTC. Full variable domain (remainder filled in from reference TRBV16 and TRBJ2-5): GEEVAQTPKHLVRGEGQKAKLYCAPIKGHSYVFWYQQVLKNEFKFLISFQNENVFDETGMPKERFSAKCLPNSPCSLEIQATKLEDSAVYFCASSQLRQDQETQYFGPGTRLLVL.

This clone was recorded once. This chain uses TRBV9 with TRBJ2-3, with D uncertain. The V and J ends lost 0 bases and 2 bases respectively, with 10 bases between them. The CDR3 has 15 amino acids. Germline values: CDR1 SGDLS, CDR2 YYNGEE. Here the CDR3 DNA reads TGTGCCAGCAGCGTAGTCGGAGCCCTCACAGATACGCAGTATTTT. This codes for CASSVVGALTDTQYF.

This clone showed up just a few times. V and J are TRBV30 and TRBJ2-1; TRBD2 matches 9 bases. The CDR3 has 19 amino acids. The ends lost 0 bases at V and 4 bases at J; junction bases unmatched: 16. CDR1 and CDR2 (germline): GTSNPN, SVGIG (reference sequence). CDR3 DNA: TGTGCCTGGAGTGTACTGGGTGGAGTAGCGGGAGTTTCGTACAATGAGCAGTTCTTC. This codes for CAWSVLGGVAGVSYNEQFF.

The chain has TRBV27 and TRBJ2-1; 7 bases fit TRBD2. Trimming cost V 3 bases and J 6 bases; bases outside gene matches: 8. CDR1 MNHEY and CDR2 SMNVEV come from the germline V gene (reference sequence). CDR3 length equals 15 residues. The CDR3 nucleotides read TGTGCCAGCAGTTTGGCCTTTAGCGGGTTCAATGAGCAGTTCTTC. Translating it yields CASSLAFSGFNEQFF.

The V call is TRBV5-6, the J call TRBJ2-3, with TRBD2 matching 7 bases. With 1 base clipped from V and 6 bases from J, the junction kept 8 bases outside the gene matches. CDR1 is SGHDT, CDR2 YYEEEE, per germline. The CDR3 totals 15 residues. CDR3 nucleotides: TGTGCCAGCAGCTTGCGCGGGAGCCCCGGTGATACGCAGTATTTT. Its translation is CASSLRGSPGDTQYF.

The chain carries TRBV21-1 and TRBJ2-5; TRBD1 was called by the table and not checked on the DNA. TRBV21-1 is a pseudogene segment. The CDR3 covers 16 residues. In nucleotides, the CDR3 is TGTGCCAGCAGCAAAGTCCTGGGACAGGGGCAAGAGACCCAGTACTTC. Translated: CASSKVLGQGQETQYF.

This clone is a singleton in its sample. V is TRBV6-5 and J is TRBJ1-6, with 7 bases aligning to TRBD1. The CDR3 covers 14 residues. The germline gives CDR1 MNHEY, CDR2 SVGAGI. V trimming: 2 bases; J trimming: 9 bases; junction bases outside the gene matches: 4. The CDR3 is CASSYTGVASPLHF. The CDR3 bases are TGTGCCAGCAGTTACACAGGGGTGGCTTCACCCCTCCACTTT.

V usage is TRBV29-1 and J usage is TRBJ2-7; the match to TRBD2 covers 11 bases. V shed 3 bases and J 4 bases; nucleotides not matched to a gene: 2. The CDR3 is 13 amino acids. Germline V gives CDR1 SQVTM, CDR2 ANQGSEA. CDR3 protein: CSVETSGTYEQYF. Here the CDR3 DNA reads TGCAGCGTTGAGACTAGCGGGACGTACGAGCAGTACTTC.

The chain uses TRBV5-6 and TRBJ1-2; D might be TRBD1 (5 bases). In germline, CDR1 is SGHDT, CDR2 YYEEEE. V lost 5 bases and J lost 5, with 13 bases in between. This CDR3 is 13 amino acids long. This CDR3 reads CASRQDFLYGYTF. CDR3 coding DNA: TGTGCCAGCAGACAGGATTTCCTTTATGGCTACACCTTC.

This sequence joins TRBV6-5 and TRBJ1-1, with D hard to call. Germline assignment: CDR1 MNHEY and CDR2 SVGAGI. This CDR3 has 14 amino acids. Trimming pared 6 bases from V and 0 bases from J, leaving 11 bases between. The CDR3 sequence: CASSPRVMNTEAFF. The CDR3 DNA reads TGTGCCAGCAGCCCACGGGTCATGAACACTGAAGCTTTCTTT.

This chain's CDR3 is CASGVGQVRFTEAFF. The CDR3 DNA reads TGTGCTAGTGGTGTCGGACAGGTGAGGTTCACTGAAGCTTTCTTT. V gene TRBV12-5 combines with J gene TRBJ1-1; 7 bases are shared with TRBD1. In germline, CDR1 is LGHNT, CDR2 FRNRAP. Losses at the gene ends were 5 bases for V and 4 bases for J; bases not matched to a gene: 10. This CDR3 region has 15 residues.

This clone has just one count. This chain links TRBV7-9 with TRBJ1-1, with D uncertain. Trimming took 5 bases from V and 0 from J, leaving 4 bases between them. The CDR3 extends over 12 amino acids. Germline assignment: CDR1 SEHNR and CDR2 FQNEAQ (reference sequence). The CDR3 nucleotides are TGTGCCAGCAGCCCTGTGAACACTGAAGCTTTCTTT. This sequence encodes CASSPVNTEAFF.

V gene TRBV5-1 combines with J gene TRBJ2-7, with 7 positions matching TRBD1. The length of the CDR3 is 13 residues. V trimming: 3 bases; J trimming: 3 bases; junction bases outside the gene matches: 3. Germline CDR1 SGHRS, CDR2 YFSETQ. CDR3: CASSSGQLYEQYF. The CDR3, as DNA: TGCGCCAGCAGCTCGGGACAGCTCTACGAGCAGTACTTC. Using reference TRBV5-1 and TRBJ2-7 for the parts outside the CDR3, the full variable domain is KAGVTQTPRYLIKTRGQQVTLSCSPISGHRSVSWYQQTPGQGLQFLFEYFSETQRNKGNFPGRFSGRQFSNSRSEMNVSTLELGDSALYLCASSSGQLYEQYFGPGTRLTVT.

The chain uses TRBV10-2 and TRBJ2-1; no reliable D call. Trimming removed 5 bases from V and 0 bases from J, with 11 bases in between. Per the germline V gene, CDR1 is WSHSY and CDR2 is SAAADI. This CDR3 is 15 amino acids long. The CDR3 DNA is TGCGCCAGCAGTCAAAGAGCGCTCTCCTACAATGAGCAGTTCTTC. This codes for CASSQRALSYNEQFF.

V usage is TRBV2 and J usage is TRBJ2-1; 10 bases agree with TRBD2. V lost 8 bases and J lost 8; bases outside the gene matches: 6. The germline gives CDR1 SNHLY, CDR2 FYNNEI. This CDR3 spans 13 amino acids. CDR3 nucleotides: TGTGCCAGCGGGCTAGCGGGAGTCTATGAGCAGTTCTTC. Residues: CASGLAGVYEQFF.

This rearrangement joins TRBV4-1 to TRBJ2-1; 9 bases are a match to TRBD2. There are 21 residues in the CDR3. After removal of 2 bases from V and 2 bases from J, the junction contained 19 bases not matched to a gene. The germline V gene encodes CDR1 MGHRA and CDR2 YSYEKL. The CDR3 nucleotides are TGCGCCAGCAGCCAACCACCCCCCGGGAGCGGGAGGCCCCTCCCCTACAATGAGCAGTTCTTC. This gives the protein CASSQPPPGSGRPLPYNEQFF.

The chain is built from TRBV19 and TRBJ2-7, with TRBD2 matching 7 bases. The CDR3 length is 14 residues. After removal of 3 bases from V and 0 bases from J, the junction contained 2 bases not matched to a gene. In germline, CDR1 is LNHDA, CDR2 SQIVND (reference sequence). DNA for the CDR3: TGTGCCAGTAGTATGGCTAGCGGCTCCTACGAGCAGTACTTC. The encoded protein is CASSMASGSYEQYF. Combining the CDR3 with reference TRBV19 and TRBJ2-7 gives the whole variable domain DGGITQSPKYLFRKEGQNVTLSCEQNLNHDAMYWYRQDPGQGLRLIYYSQIVNDFQKGDIAEGYSVSREKKESFPLTVTSAQKNPTAFYLCASSMASGSYEQYFGPGTRLTVT.

This clone was detected once. The genes are TRBV18 and TRBJ2-7; 7 bases map to TRBD2. The length of the CDR3 is 16 residues. Losses at the gene ends were 2 bases for V and 4 bases for J; bases not matched to a gene: 11. CDR1 and CDR2 from the germline V gene are KGHSH and LQKENI. In DNA, the CDR3 is TGTGCCAGCTCACCAGAGGGTGGCGGGAGAAGGTACGAGCAGTACTTC. This encodes CASSPEGGGRRYEQYF. The full variable domain, with the rest looked up from reference TRBV18 and TRBJ2-7, is NAGVMQNPRHLVRRRGQEARLRCSPMKGHSHVYWYRQLPEEGLKFMVYLQKENIIDESGMPKERFSAEFPKEGPSILRIQQVVRGDSAAYFCASSPEGGGRRYEQYFGPGTRLTVT.

This chain links TRBV28 with TRBJ2-1; TRBD2 aligns across 9 bases. The length of the CDR3 is 17 residues. The germline V gene encodes CDR1 MDHEN and CDR2 SYDVKM. V was clipped by 6 bases and J by 4 bases; unmatched bases: 13. The CDR3 region is CASSRPGLAEGYNEQFF. CDR3 sequence (DNA): TGTGCCAGCAGCCGCCCGGGACTAGCTGAGGGGTACAATGAGCAGTTCTTC.

The chain recombines TRBV5-1 with TRBJ2-1, with 14 bases that match TRBD2. CDR3 length equals 18 residues. After removal of 4 bases from V and 0 bases from J, the junction contained 6 bases not matched to a gene. CDR1 and CDR2 from the germline V gene are SGHRS and YFSETQ. CDR3 sequence (DNA): TGCGCCAGCAGCCGACTAGCGGGAGGGCCCAGCTCCTACAATGAGCAGTTCTTC. Protein sequence: CASSRLAGGPSSYNEQFF.

The rearrangement links TRBV6-5 to TRBJ2-5; D might be TRBD1 (6 bases). The CDR3 is made up of 15 amino acids. V lost 6 bases, J lost 4 bases, and 18 bases lay in between. The germline CDR1 and CDR2 sequences are MNHEY and SVGAGI. CDR3 amino acids: CASSPFGGAGETQYF. The CDR3 region has the DNA TGTGCCAGCAGCCCCTTTGGGGGCGCGGGAGAGACCCAGTACTTC.

The gene calls are TRBV15 and TRBJ2-5, with 14 bases aligning to TRBD2. This CDR3 is 16 amino acids long. CDR1 is LNHNV, CDR2 YYDKDF, per germline (reference sequence). Losses at the gene ends were 3 bases for V and 5 bases for J; bases not matched to a gene: 5. The CDR3 DNA follows: TGTGCCACCAGCAGGGGACTAGCGGGAGATGTTGAGACCCAGTACTTC. Amino acids: CATSRGLAGDVETQYF.

This clone appeared a single time. The chain has TRBV7-9 and TRBJ2-1; 8 nucleotides align to TRBD1. The CDR3 is 12 residues long. Germline CDR1 reads SEHNR; CDR2 reads FQNEAQ (reference sequence). Trimming cost V 1 base and J 10 bases; bases outside gene matches: 0. In DNA form, the CDR3 reads TGTGCCAGCAGCTTAGGGACAGGGGAGCAGTTCTTC. Translating gives CASSLGTGEQFF. The full variable domain, with the rest looked up from reference TRBV7-9 and TRBJ2-1, is DTGVSQNPRHKITKRGQNVTFRCDPISEHNRLYWYRQTLGQGPEFLTYFQNEAQLEKSRLLSDRFSAERPKGSFSTLEIQRTEQGDSAMYLCASSLGTGEQFFGPGTRLTVL.

The chain uses TRBV19 and TRBJ1-5, with a possible D match to TRBD1 (5 bases). CDR3 length equals 16 residues. Germline-derived CDR1 and CDR2 are LNHDA and SQIVND (reference sequence). V was trimmed by 2 bases and J by 2 bases, leaving 13 bases between them. The CDR3 region has the DNA TGTGCCAGTAGTATATGGCAGGGTCGGGGCAATCAGCCCCAGCATTTT. Translating it yields CASSIWQGRGNQPQHF. Based on the CDR3 plus reference TRBV19 and TRBJ1-5, the full variable domain is DGGITQSPKYLFRKEGQNVTLSCEQNLNHDAMYWYRQDPGQGLRLIYYSQIVNDFQKGDIAEGYSVSREKKESFPLTVTSAQKNPTAFYLCASSIWQGRGNQPQHFGDGTRLSIL.

J is TRBJ2-5 and V is TRBV5-1, with 7 nucleotides matching TRBD1. The CDR3 extends over 15 amino acids. Germline assignment: CDR1 SGHRS and CDR2 YFSETQ. Trimming removed 1 base from V and 4 bases from J; junction bases left unmatched: 7. The CDR3 region is CASSLQRGPGETQYF. Written as DNA, the CDR3 is TGCGCCAGCAGCTTGCAGAGGGGGCCAGGAGAGACCCAGTACTTC. The entire variable domain, with the rest obtained from reference TRBV5-1 and TRBJ2-5, is as follows: KAGVTQTPRYLIKTRGQQVTLSCSPISGHRSVSWYQQTPGQGLQFLFEYFSETQRNKGNFPGRFSGRQFSNSRSEMNVSTLELGDSALYLCASSLQRGPGETQYFGPGTRLLVL.

The rearrangement uses TRBV19 and TRBJ2-1; 10 bases fit TRBD1. The CDR3 runs 14 residues. The trim removed 7 bases at V and 7 bases at J, leaving 7 bases unmatched. Looked up from germline, CDR1 is LNHDA and CDR2 is SQIVND (reference sequence). DNA of the CDR3: TGTGCCAGTATAGGGACAGGGGAGACGAATGAGCAGTTCTTC. This sequence encodes CASIGTGETNEQFF.

The V call is TRBV5-1, the J call TRBJ2-7; 10 nucleotides agree with TRBD2. Germline-derived CDR1 and CDR2 are SGHRS and YFSETQ. V lost 5 bases, J lost 5 bases, and 4 bases stayed unmatched. CDR3 length equals 13 residues. Written as DNA, the CDR3 is TGCGCCAGCAGGAGGAGCGGGAGGGACGAGCAGTACTTC. Amino acid sequence: CASRRSGRDEQYF.